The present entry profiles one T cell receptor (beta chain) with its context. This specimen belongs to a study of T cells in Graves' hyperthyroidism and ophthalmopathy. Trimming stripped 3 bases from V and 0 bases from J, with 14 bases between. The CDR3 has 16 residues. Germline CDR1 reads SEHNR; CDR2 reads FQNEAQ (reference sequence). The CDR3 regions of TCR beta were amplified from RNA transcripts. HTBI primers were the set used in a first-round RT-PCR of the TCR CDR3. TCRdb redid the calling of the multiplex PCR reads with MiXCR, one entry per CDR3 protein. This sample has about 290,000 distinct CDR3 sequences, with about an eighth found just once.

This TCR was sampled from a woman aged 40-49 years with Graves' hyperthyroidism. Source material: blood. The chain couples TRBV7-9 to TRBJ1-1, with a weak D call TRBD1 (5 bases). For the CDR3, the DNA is TGTGCCAGCAGCTTCCGGGACGCCAGAATGAACACTGAAGCTTTCTTT. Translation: CASSFRDARMNTEAFF.